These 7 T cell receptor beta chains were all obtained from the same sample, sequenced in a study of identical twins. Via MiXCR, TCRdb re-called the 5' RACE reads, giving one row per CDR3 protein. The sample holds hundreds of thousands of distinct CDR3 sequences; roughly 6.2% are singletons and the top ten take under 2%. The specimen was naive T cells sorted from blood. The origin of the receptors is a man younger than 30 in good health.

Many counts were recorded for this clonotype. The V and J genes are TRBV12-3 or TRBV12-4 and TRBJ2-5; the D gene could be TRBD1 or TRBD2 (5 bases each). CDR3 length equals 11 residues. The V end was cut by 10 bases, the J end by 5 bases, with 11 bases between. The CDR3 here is CATGTLETQYF. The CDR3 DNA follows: TGTGCCACCGGGACCTTGGAGACCCAGTACTTC.

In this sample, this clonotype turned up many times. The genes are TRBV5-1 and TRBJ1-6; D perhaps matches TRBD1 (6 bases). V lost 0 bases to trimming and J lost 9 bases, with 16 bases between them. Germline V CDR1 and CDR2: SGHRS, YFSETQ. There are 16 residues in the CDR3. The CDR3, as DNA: TGCGCCAGCAGCTTGGCCGGACTGGACAGTTTTTCACCCCTCCACTTT. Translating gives CASSLAGLDSFSPLHF. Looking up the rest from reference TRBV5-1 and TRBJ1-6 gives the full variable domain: KAGVTQTPRYLIKTRGQQVTLSCSPISGHRSVSWYQQTPGQGLQFLFEYFSETQRNKGNFPGRFSGRQFSNSRSEMNVSTLELGDSALYLCASSLAGLDSFSPLHFGNGTRLTVT.

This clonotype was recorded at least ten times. CDR3 residues: CSAGPLSGRALEQFF. The CDR3, as DNA: TGCAGCGCTGGACCCCTGAGCGGGAGGGCCCTTGAGCAGTTCTTC. V gene TRBV29-1 combines with J gene TRBJ2-1; 10 bases fit TRBD2. The ends lost 7 bases at V and 9 bases at J; junction bases unmatched: 15. Per germline, CDR1 SQVTM and CDR2 ANQGSEA. The CDR3 sequence is 15 residues long.

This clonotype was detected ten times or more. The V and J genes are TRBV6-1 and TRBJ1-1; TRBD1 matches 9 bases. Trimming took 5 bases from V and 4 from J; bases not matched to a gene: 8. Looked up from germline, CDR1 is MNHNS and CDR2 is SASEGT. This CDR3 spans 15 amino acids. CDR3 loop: CASSQAGTGLTEAFF. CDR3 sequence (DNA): TGTGCCAGCAGTCAGGCCGGGACAGGGCTCACTGAAGCTTTCTTT.

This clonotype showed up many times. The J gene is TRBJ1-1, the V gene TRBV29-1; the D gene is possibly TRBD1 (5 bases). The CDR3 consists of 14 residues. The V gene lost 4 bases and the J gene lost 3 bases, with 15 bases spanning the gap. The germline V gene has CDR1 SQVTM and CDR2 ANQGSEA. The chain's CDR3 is CSVGRTEGDTEAFF. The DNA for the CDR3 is TGCAGCGTTGGCCGGACCGAAGGGGACACTGAAGCTTTCTTT.

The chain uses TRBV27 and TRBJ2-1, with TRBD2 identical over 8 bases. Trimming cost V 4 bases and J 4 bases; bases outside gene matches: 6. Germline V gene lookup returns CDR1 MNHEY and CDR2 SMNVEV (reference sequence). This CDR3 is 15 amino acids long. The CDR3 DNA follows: TGTGCCAGCAGTTGGCGGGAGGTTCGTTACAATGAGCAGTTCTTC. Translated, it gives CASSWREVRYNEQFF.

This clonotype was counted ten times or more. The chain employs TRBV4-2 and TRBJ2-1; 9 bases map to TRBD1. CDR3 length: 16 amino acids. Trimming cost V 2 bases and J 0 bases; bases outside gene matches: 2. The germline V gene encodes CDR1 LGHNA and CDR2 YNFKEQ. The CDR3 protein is CASSQPTGGSYNEQFF. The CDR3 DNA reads TGTGCCAGCAGCCAACCGACAGGGGGCTCCTACAATGAGCAGTTCTTC.